The 27 T cell receptor beta chains presented below share a single source sample, sequenced in a study of T cells in tumors and immune-related adverse events. Using immunoSEQ multiplex PCR, the repertoire was profiled, and TCRdb retains in-frame clones only, with some absent. The sample carries more than 10,000 clones, less than 95% recorded once. The specimen comprised lymph node tissue, sampled from a patient treated with anti-PD-1 therapy. These receptors were collected from a female donor with metastatic renal cell carcinoma.

The chain carries TRBV5-4 and TRBJ2-3; 9 positions match TRBD1. V trimming: 5 bases; J trimming: 5 bases; junction bases outside the gene matches: 3. The CDR3 spans 13 residues. Germline lookup yields CDR1 SGHNT and CDR2 YYREEE (reference sequence). The CDR3 loop reads CASSQDRGDTQYF. The CDR3 DNA is TGTGCCAGCAGTCAGGACAGGGGAGATACGCAGTATTTT.

The chain combines TRBV5-1 with TRBJ2-2, with unresolved D. The CDR3 is 15 amino acids. Germline V gene data show CDR1 as SGHRS and CDR2 as YFSETQ. The germline V and J ends were trimmed by 0 bases and 0 bases, with 6 bases remaining between them. CDR3 residues: CASSLGHSNTGELFF. The CDR3 DNA follows: TGCGCCAGCAGCTTGGGCCATTCGAACACCGGGGAGCTGTTTTTT.

This chain uses TRBV7-2 with TRBJ1-6; D is unresolved. The germline CDR1 and CDR2 sequences are SGHTA and FQGNSA. There are 12 residues in the CDR3. Trimming cost V 8 bases and J 8 bases, with 10 bases left between them. CDR3 region: CASGLNYSPLHF. The DNA for the CDR3 is TGTGCCAGCGGGCTAAACTATTCACCCCTCCACTTT.

This chain joins TRBV7-2 and TRBJ2-2; D is undetermined. The CDR3 sequence is 15 residues long. Germline V gene sequence: CDR1 SGHTA, CDR2 FQGNSA. The V end was cut by 5 bases, the J end by 4 bases, with 14 bases between. The CDR3: CASSPNYLSTGELFF. The CDR3 DNA is TGTGCCAGCAGCCCCAACTACCTTAGCACCGGGGAGCTGTTTTTT. Together with reference TRBV7-2 and TRBJ2-2, the CDR3 gives the full variable domain: GAGVSQSPSNKVTEKGKDVELRCDPISGHTALYWYRQSLGQGLEFLIYFQGNSAPDKSGLPSDRFSAERTGGSVSTLTIQRTQQEDSAVYLCASSPNYLSTGELFFGEGSRLTVL.

This chain uses TRBV5-4 with TRBJ2-5; 8 nucleotides agree with TRBD2. J gave up 1 base and V 1 base, and 9 bases lay outside the gene matches. Looked up from germline, CDR1 is SGHNT and CDR2 is YYREEE (reference sequence). CDR3 length equals 17 residues. CDR3 coding DNA: TGTGCCAGCAGCTTGATTATTAGCGGGGATTTCCAAGAGACCCAGTACTTC. Translated, it gives CASSLIISGDFQETQYF. The entire variable domain, with the rest obtained from reference TRBV5-4 and TRBJ2-5, is as follows: ETGVTQSPTHLIKTRGQQVTLRCSSQSGHNTVSWYQQALGQGPQFIFQYYREEENGRGNFPPRFSGLQFPNYSSELNVNALELDDSALYLCASSLIISGDFQETQYFGPGTRLLVL.

The gene calls are TRBV5-1 and TRBJ2-4, with D unclear. This CDR3 has 16 amino acids. Per germline, CDR1 SGHRS and CDR2 YFSETQ. Deletions cut 0 bases from V and 6 bases from J, with 16 bases between. The CDR3 DNA sequence: TGCGCCAGCAGCTTGGCAGGTGATCCTAGACTAAACATTCAGTACTTC. This gives the protein CASSLAGDPRLNIQYF.

The V gene is TRBV7-6, the J gene TRBJ1-1, with D possibly matching TRBD1 (6 bases). CDR1 and CDR2 from the germline V gene are SGHVS and FNYEAQ. The V and J ends lost 6 bases and 6 bases respectively, with 17 bases between them. The CDR3 loop spans 14 amino acids. In DNA, the CDR3 is TGTGCCAGCAGTTTACAGGGTACGCGGGCTGAAGCTTTCTTT. Amino acid sequence: CASSLQGTRAEAFF.

The chain links TRBV28 to TRBJ1-2, with 8 bases aligning to TRBD1. CDR3 length: 13 amino acids. V was pared by 7 bases and J by 7 bases, with 8 bases of the junction left unmatched. Germline V gene data show CDR1 as MDHEN and CDR2 as SYDVKM. The CDR3: CASTGGALGGYTF. The CDR3 coding sequence is TGTGCCAGCACAGGGGGCGCTTTGGGTGGCTACACCTTC.

This chain connects TRBV7-9 to TRBJ2-3; 9 bases are a match to TRBD2. The CDR3 spans 15 residues. The germline V gene encodes CDR1 SEHNR and CDR2 FQNEAQ (reference sequence). The V and J ends lost 1 base and 3 bases, in that order; junction bases with no gene match: 2. CDR3 in DNA: TGTGCCAGCAGCTTAGTAGCGGGAGAAACAGATACGCAGTATTTT. Its translation is CASSLVAGETDTQYF.

In the case of this clone: The conserved phenylalanine or tryptophan normally closing the CDR3 is absent here, so this likely arose from a read error. The chain employs TRBV28 and TRBJ1-1, with no clear D. This CDR3 spans 14 amino acids. From germline, CDR1 is MDHEN and CDR2 SYDVKM. Trimming removed 2 bases from V and 3 bases from J, with 10 bases in between. CDR3 region: CASSLAGGDTEAFL. The CDR3 bases are TGTGCCAGCAGTTTAGCGGGTGGTGACACTGAAGCTTTCCTT.

The chain couples TRBV10-2 to TRBJ2-1; 9 positions match TRBD2. The germline V gene encodes CDR1 WSHSY and CDR2 SAAADI. CDR3 length equals 13 residues. V dropped 7 bases and J dropped 6; count of bases not matched to a gene: 4. CDR3 loop: CASMVAGANEQFF. The CDR3 region has the DNA TGCGCCAGCATGGTAGCGGGGGCCAATGAGCAGTTCTTC.

This clone was seen a few times. The CDR3 DNA follows: TGTGCCAGCAGCGTAGTTTGGGGGACTGAAGCTTTCTTT. This gives the protein CASSVVWGTEAFF. V and J are TRBV9 and TRBJ1-1, with D tentatively TRBD1 (5 bases). Deletions cut 0 bases from V and 5 bases from J, with 8 bases between. The V gene's germline CDR1 is SGDLS and CDR2 YYNGEE. CDR3 size: 13 residues.

The chain links TRBV7-2 to TRBJ1-5; D remains ambiguous. Germline loops: CDR1 SGHTA, CDR2 FQGNSA. The CDR3 consists of 13 residues. The V end was cut by 5 bases, the J end by 5 bases, with 10 bases between. The CDR3, as DNA: TGTGCCAGCAGCCCCAGTATCGATCAGCCCCAGCATTTT. This gives the protein CASSPSIDQPQHF.

The rearrangement links TRBV4-2 to TRBJ1-5; D unclear. Trimming stripped 3 bases from V and 2 bases from J, with 11 bases between. The CDR3 runs 15 residues. Germline V gives CDR1 LGHNA, CDR2 YNFKEQ. The CDR3 coding sequence is TGTGCCAGCAGCCAGCAGCCTGCGGGCAATCAGCCCCAGCATTTT. Translating it yields CASSQQPAGNQPQHF.

This chain joins TRBV6-1 and TRBJ2-1, with D possibly being TRBD1 (5 bases). The CDR3 loop spans 11 amino acids. Germline CDR1 MNHNS, CDR2 SASEGT. V lost 3 bases and J 12 bases, leaving 9 bases between the germline ends. The DNA for the CDR3 is TGTGCCAGCAGTGACAGGGTTCGGCAGTTCTTC. Protein sequence: CASSDRVRQFF.

V and J are TRBV13 and TRBJ2-2; perhaps TRBD2 as D (5 bases). CDR3 size: 13 residues. The germline V gene has CDR1 PRHDT and CDR2 FYEKMQ (reference sequence). Trimming took off 5 bases at V and 7 bases at J, with 11 bases between the two ends. This chain's CDR3 is CASSTQEGGELFF. The CDR3 DNA reads as TGTGCCAGCAGCACTCAAGAGGGCGGGGAGCTGTTTTTT. Variable domain in full (rest from reference TRBV13 and TRBJ2-2): AAGVIQSPRHLIKEKRETATLKCYPIPRHDTVYWYQQGPGQDPQFLISFYEKMQSDKGSIPDRFSAQQFSDYHSELNMSSLELGDSALYFCASSTQEGGELFFGEGSRLTVL.

The chain recombines TRBV19 with TRBJ1-4; tentative D call: TRBD1 (5 bases). V dropped 4 bases and J dropped 8 bases, with 17 bases sitting between them. CDR1 LNHDA and CDR2 SQIVND come from the germline V gene (reference sequence). The CDR3 loop spans 15 amino acids. CDR3: CASSSTGVKGEKLFF. The CDR3 DNA follows: TGTGCCAGTAGTAGCACCGGGGTGAAGGGGGAAAAACTGTTTTTT.

The J gene is TRBJ2-5, the V gene TRBV27; possible D gene TRBD2, 7 bases. Per the germline V gene, CDR1 is MNHEY and CDR2 is SMNVEV (reference sequence). CDR3 length equals 15 residues. V lost 1 base, J lost 2 bases, and 11 bases lay in between. Here the CDR3 DNA reads TGTGCCAGCAGTTTATGGGGGGGCAAGCAAGAGACCCAGTACTTC. Its translation: CASSLWGGKQETQYF.

The J gene is TRBJ2-3, the V gene TRBV10-1; D is unclear. Looked up from germline, CDR1 is WNHNN and CDR2 is SYGVQD (reference sequence). This CDR3 has 12 amino acids. V dropped 5 bases and J dropped 2 bases, with 5 bases sitting between them. The CDR3 is CASSPSTDTQYF. The CDR3 nucleotides are TGCGCCAGCAGTCCCTCCACAGATACGCAGTATTTT.

The V call is TRBV9, the J call TRBJ2-1, with D possibly being TRBD1 (5 bases). The CDR3 is 12 amino acids. Germline CDR1 and CDR2: SGDLS and YYNGEE. V was clipped by 4 bases and J by 8 bases, with 10 bases between them. CDR3 coding DNA: TGTGCCAGCAGCATACAGGTGGATGAGCAGTTCTTC. Protein sequence: CASSIQVDEQFF.

This clone was seen once. The chain is built from TRBV5-1 and TRBJ2-5, with a weak D call TRBD1 (7 bases). The CDR3 is 15 residues long. Trimming removed 2 bases from V and 2 bases from J, with 13 bases in between. Germline V gene lookup returns CDR1 SGHRS and CDR2 YFSETQ. CDR3 region: CASSFGQGGQETQYF. Written as DNA, the CDR3 is TGCGCCAGCAGCTTTGGGCAGGGGGGACAAGAGACCCAGTACTTC.

The CDR3 loop is CASNQLANTGELFF. In nucleotides, the CDR3 is TGTGCCAGCAACCAACTAGCAAACACCGGGGAGCTGTTTTTT. The chain combines TRBV11-2 with TRBJ2-2, with a weak D call TRBD2 (6 bases). Per the germline V gene, CDR1 is SGHAT and CDR2 is FQNNGV. V lost 7 bases and J 2 bases, leaving 11 bases between the germline ends. This CDR3 is 14 amino acids long.

This clone showed up just a few times. V and J are TRBV7-9 and TRBJ2-2; 7 bases fit TRBD2. Germline V gene sequence: CDR1 SEHNR, CDR2 FQNEAQ (reference sequence). V shed 4 bases, J shed 7 bases, and the junction held 6 bases outside the gene matches. This CDR3 has 14 amino acids. CDR3 sequence: CASSSGGFIGELFF. CDR3 in DNA: TGTGCCAGCAGCTCGGGGGGATTTATCGGGGAGCTGTTTTTT.

This clone was seen a few times. The J gene is TRBJ1-1, the V gene TRBV2; D gene uncertain. This CDR3 region has 12 residues. The V end lost 5 bases, the J end lost 10 bases, and 14 bases lay between the germline ends. CDR1 is SNHLY, CDR2 FYNNEI, per germline. The CDR3 loop reads CASSMITEVAFF. In nucleotides, the CDR3 is TGTGCCAGCAGTATGATTACGGAAGTAGCTTTCTTT.

The chain has TRBV5-1 and TRBJ1-1; D not resolved. The CDR3 sequence is 14 residues long. The germline CDR1 and CDR2 sequences are SGHRS and YFSETQ. V lost 0 bases, J lost 1 base, and 7 bases lay in between. DNA for the CDR3: TGCGCCAGCAGCTTGGGCCCTGCGAACACTGAAGCTTTCTTT. It translates to CASSLGPANTEAFF. The complete variable domain, with remaining parts taken from reference TRBV5-1 and TRBJ1-1, reads KAGVTQTPRYLIKTRGQQVTLSCSPISGHRSVSWYQQTPGQGLQFLFEYFSETQRNKGNFPGRFSGRQFSNSRSEMNVSTLELGDSALYLCASSLGPANTEAFFGQGTRLTVV.

This chain joins TRBV2 and TRBJ1-5; possible D gene TRBD1, 6 bases. The CDR3 runs 14 residues. CDR1 and CDR2 from the germline V gene are SNHLY and FYNNEI. The V end was cut by 2 bases, the J end by 6 bases, with 11 bases between. The CDR3 sequence is CASSELGAGQPQHF. In DNA form, the CDR3 reads TGTGCCAGCAGTGAACTGGGGGCTGGTCAGCCCCAGCATTTT. Combining the CDR3 with reference TRBV2 and TRBJ1-5 gives the whole variable domain EPEVTQTPSHQVTQMGQEVILRCVPISNHLYFYWYRQILGQKVEFLVSFYNNEISEKSEIFDDQFSVERPDGSNFTLKIRSTKLEDSAMYFCASSELGAGQPQHFGDGTRLSIL.

The genes are TRBV4-2 and TRBJ1-4, with 10 bases that match TRBD1. CDR3 length: 14 residues. The germline gives CDR1 LGHNA, CDR2 YNFKEQ. V lost 6 bases to trimming and J lost 7 bases; unmatched junction nucleotides: 5. The CDR3 protein is CASSRGQGREKLFF. CDR3 in DNA: TGTGCCAGCAGTCGGGGACAGGGGCGTGAAAAACTGTTTTTT.